Listed here are 31 T cell receptor beta chains from one sample, sequenced in a study of response to subunit inactivated influenza vaccine. TCRdb independently ran MiXCR on the RT-PCR reads; one entry per CDR3 protein. Of 590,000 or so distinct CDR3 sequences listed, approximately 14% were seen once; the top ten hold roughly 7.2%. The sequencing here drew on PBMCs from blood, taken 14 to 15 days before vaccination. The receptors shown here come from a man in his fifties or sixties who received an inactivated influenza vaccine.

This clonotype showed up just a few times. The chain recombines TRBV12-3 or TRBV12-4 with TRBJ1-1; D ambiguous. CDR3 length: 12 residues. V was cut by 6 bases and J by 1 base, with 6 bases left in between. As DNA, the CDR3 is TGTGCCAGCAGGTCCACGAACACTGAAGCTTTCTTT. This sequence encodes CASRSTNTEAFF.

V is TRBV9 and J is TRBJ2-3; possibly TRBD1 for D (7 bases). CDR1 is SGDLS and CDR2 is YYNGEE in the germline V gene. Trimming left V 3 bases short and J 6 bases short, with 17 bases between. The CDR3 runs 15 residues. In DNA, the CDR3 is TGTGCCAGCAGCGCCTGGACAGGACTAACGGATACGCAGTATTTT. Translated: CASSAWTGLTDTQYF.

V gene TRBV28 combines with J gene TRBJ2-7; 7 bases line up with TRBD1. V was clipped by 6 bases and J by 8 bases; unmatched bases: 16. Germline V gives CDR1 MDHEN, CDR2 SYDVKM. The CDR3 length is 15 residues. CDR3 sequence (DNA): TGTGCCAGCAGCCGGACCGGGACAGCTTCCGTCAAGCAGTACTTC. This codes for CASSRTGTASVKQYF.

The rearrangement joins TRBV20-1 to TRBJ2-1; no definite D call. The V gene lost 4 bases and the J gene lost 3 bases, with 10 bases spanning the gap. The CDR3 is made up of 13 amino acids. Germline V CDR1 and CDR2: DFQATT, SNEGSKA (reference sequence). The CDR3 loop reads CSATRKLYNEQFF. CDR3 DNA: TGCAGTGCTACCAGGAAACTCTACAATGAGCAGTTCTTC.

The chain recombines TRBV9 with TRBJ2-1, with D tentatively TRBD2 (7 bases). Germline CDR1 and CDR2: SGDLS and YYNGEE. The germline V and J ends were trimmed by 0 bases and 9 bases, with 10 bases remaining between them. This CDR3 contains 13 residues. DNA for the CDR3: TGTGCCAGCAGCGTAGAAGGGGGGGGTGAGCAGTTCTTC. Translation: CASSVEGGGEQFF.

At least ten counts were recorded for this clonotype. The rearrangement links TRBV6-5 to TRBJ1-2; TRBD1 aligns across 7 bases. This CDR3 region has 13 residues. The germline V gene encodes CDR1 MNHEY and CDR2 SVGAGI. With 6 bases clipped from V and 8 bases from J, the junction kept 9 bases outside the gene matches. CDR3 nucleotide sequence: TGTGCCAGCAGCTACGACAGGGCTCGCGGCTACACCTTC. This sequence encodes CASSYDRARGYTF.

This clonotype turned up a few times. CDR3: CSARPGGGYQPQHF. CDR3 in DNA: TGCAGTGCTAGACCGGGGGGCGGGTATCAGCCCCAGCATTTT. The rearrangement joins TRBV20-1 to TRBJ1-5; a weak D match, TRBD1 (6 bases). The germline gives CDR1 DFQATT, CDR2 SNEGSKA (reference sequence). The CDR3 is 14 residues long. Between the trimmed V and J ends, which lost 2 bases and 5 bases, there was a span of 13 bases.

This chain connects TRBV18 to TRBJ2-5; TRBD1 is a possible D gene (6 bases). V shed 4 bases and J shed 2 bases, with 14 bases lying between them. The CDR3 extends over 15 amino acids. Germline-derived CDR1 and CDR2 are KGHSH and LQKENI. The CDR3 bases are TGTGCCAGCTCACGCTTGACAGGACCTCAAGAGACCCAGTACTTC. Its translation is CASSRLTGPQETQYF.

The chain employs TRBV28 and TRBJ1-5; 7 bases align to TRBD1. CDR3 length: 17 amino acids. J lost 5 bases, V lost 7 bases, and 17 bases had no gene match. Looked up from germline, CDR1 is MDHEN and CDR2 is SYDVKM. CDR3 coding DNA: TGTGCCAGCACCGAGCCAGCCGGGTCAGGGGGGTATCAGCCCCAGCATTTT. This translates into CASTEPAGSGGYQPQHF.

This sequence joins TRBV10-3 and TRBJ2-7; D possibly corresponds to TRBD1 (6 bases). V lost 0 bases and J lost 0, with 12 bases in between. This CDR3 has 16 amino acids. In germline, CDR1 is ENHRY, CDR2 SYGVKD. CDR3 protein: CAISESGDKPSYEQYF. Here the CDR3 DNA reads TGTGCCATCAGTGAGTCGGGGGACAAGCCCTCCTACGAGCAGTACTTC.

In this sample, this clonotype turned up a few times. The chain employs TRBV6-1 and TRBJ2-5; TRBD2 is a possible D gene (6 bases). The CDR3 loop spans 15 amino acids. Germline V gene sequence: CDR1 MNHNS, CDR2 SASEGT. The V and J ends lost 1 base and 1 base respectively, with 10 bases between them. The CDR3 protein is CASSEGGVLQETQYF. Written as DNA, the CDR3 is TGTGCCAGCAGTGAAGGCGGGGTGCTCCAAGAGACCCAGTACTTC.

This sequence joins TRBV20-1 and TRBJ2-5; TRBD2 agrees at 8 bases. There are 15 residues in the CDR3. Germline V gene data show CDR1 as DFQATT and CDR2 as SNEGSKA (reference sequence). V lost 2 bases, J lost 4 bases, and 9 bases stayed unmatched. Written as DNA, the CDR3 is TGCAGTGCTAGATCTATAGCGGGATACGGAGAGACCCAGTACTTC. Translation gives CSARSIAGYGETQYF.

A note on this clonotype: This likely comes from a read error, as the CDR3 has no conserved phenylalanine or tryptophan at its end. The chain links TRBV3-1 to TRBJ2-5; the D is unclear. Trimming pared 1 base from V and 4 bases from J, leaving 1 base between. Germline V gene sequence: CDR1 LGHDT, CDR2 YNNKEL (reference sequence). The length of the CDR3 is 11 residues. The CDR3 bases are TGTGCCAGCAGCCAAGTAGAGACCCAGTACTCC. This gives the protein CASSQVETQYS.

This clonotype was found a few times. The V gene is TRBV7-2, the J gene TRBJ2-3; D call uncertain. Trimming removed 2 bases from V and 6 bases from J, with 9 bases in between. The CDR3 loop spans 13 amino acids. CDR1 and CDR2 from the germline V gene are SGHTA and FQGNSA. The CDR3 DNA reads as TGTGCCAGCAGCTTACAGCCGGTTGATACGCAGTATTTT. Translating gives CASSLQPVDTQYF.

This sequence joins TRBV27 and TRBJ2-1, with a possible D match to TRBD1 (8 bases). The CDR3 extends over 16 amino acids. CDR1 is MNHEY and CDR2 is SMNVEV in the germline V gene (reference sequence). V was pared by 8 bases and J by 1 base, with 18 bases between. CDR3 loop: CASLSTGGESYNEQFF. The DNA of the CDR3 is TGTGCCAGCTTATCAACAGGGGGGGAGTCCTACAATGAGCAGTTCTTC.

In its sample, this clonotype was seen a few times. This sequence joins TRBV5-6 and TRBJ2-7; D possibly corresponds to TRBD2 (7 bases). The CDR3 is 14 residues long. The V gene lost 6 bases and the J gene lost 2 bases, with 15 bases spanning the gap. Germline V CDR1 and CDR2: SGHDT, YYEEEE. CDR3: CASNLGGATYEQYF. In DNA, the CDR3 is TGTGCCAGCAATCTGGGGGGGGCCACCTACGAGCAGTACTTC.

This chain joins TRBV27 and TRBJ2-2; 12 nucleotides line up with TRBD2. This CDR3 region has 17 residues. Germline CDR1 reads MNHEY; CDR2 reads SMNVEV (reference sequence). Losses at the gene ends were 7 bases for V and 5 bases for J; bases not matched to a gene: 11. CDR3 sequence reads: CASTPLRLAGVTGELFF. CDR3 bases: TGTGCCAGCACCCCTCTACGACTAGCGGGAGTTACCGGGGAGCTGTTTTTT.

The rearrangement joins TRBV9 to TRBJ2-7; 8 bases are a match to TRBD1. Germline lookup yields CDR1 SGDLS and CDR2 YYNGEE. This CDR3 has 15 residues. V was clipped by 3 bases and J by 6 bases; unmatched bases: 11. CDR3: CASSAGTDRGAEQYF. CDR3 DNA: TGTGCCAGCAGCGCTGGGACCGACAGGGGTGCCGAGCAGTACTTC.

V usage is TRBV20-1 and J usage is TRBJ2-3, with D tentatively TRBD2 (6 bases). The V gene's germline CDR1 is DFQATT and CDR2 SNEGSKA (reference sequence). Trimming removed 8 bases from V and 1 base from J, with 13 bases in between. This CDR3 is 13 amino acids long. The CDR3 sequence is CSPERVGTDTQYF. The DNA of the CDR3 is TGCAGTCCCGAGCGGGTGGGCACAGATACGCAGTATTTT.

This chain joins TRBV12-3 or TRBV12-4 and TRBJ2-7; D is perhaps TRBD1 or TRBD2 (5 bases each). CDR3 size: 15 residues. The V end lost 5 bases, the J end lost 2 bases, and 16 bases lay between the germline ends. The CDR3 reads CASSRGTAPTYEQYF. The CDR3 region has the DNA TGTGCCAGCAGTCGAGGGACCGCTCCAACCTACGAGCAGTACTTC.

This clonotype was seen only a few times. This sequence joins TRBV20-1 and TRBJ2-1; no reliable D call. The germline CDR1 and CDR2 sequences are DFQATT and SNEGSKA (reference sequence). The CDR3 has 10 residues. The CDR3 sequence: CRADLNEQFF. In DNA, the CDR3 is TGCAGGGCCGACTTAAATGAGCAGTTCTTC.

The chain is built from TRBV3-1 and TRBJ2-1; D is possibly TRBD2 (5 bases). Germline V gene data show CDR1 as LGHDT and CDR2 as YNNKEL (reference sequence). The V end lost 0 bases, the J end lost 1 base, and 13 bases lay between the germline ends. The CDR3 spans 17 residues. The CDR3 here is CASSQDGLSLSYNEQFF. In DNA, the CDR3 is TGTGCCAGCAGCCAAGATGGACTCTCCCTGTCCTACAATGAGCAGTTCTTC.

V usage is TRBV2 and J usage is TRBJ2-1, with 7 nucleotides matching TRBD2. J lost 4 bases, V lost 4 bases, and 7 bases had no gene match. The CDR3 is made up of 15 amino acids. Germline CDR1 SNHLY, CDR2 FYNNEI. CDR3 nucleotides: TGTGCCAGCAGTGCGGTGGGGAGGGAGTACAATGAGCAGTTCTTC. It is translated as CASSAVGREYNEQFF.

The DNA for the CDR3 is TGTGCCAGTGGGAGGCAGGCGTACCAAGAGACCCAGTACTTC. As protein: CASGRQAYQETQYF. The rearrangement links TRBV28 to TRBJ2-5; a weak D match, TRBD2 (6 bases). Trimming took 9 bases from V and 0 from J, leaving 14 bases between them. CDR1 MDHEN and CDR2 SYDVKM come from the germline V gene. The CDR3 is 14 amino acids.

This clonotype was detected only a few times. For the CDR3, the DNA is TGCGCCAGCAGCTGGAGCGGGGAAAACACAGATACGCAGTATTTT. This encodes CASSWSGENTDTQYF. This chain uses TRBV5-1 with TRBJ2-3; TRBD2 agrees at 7 bases. Germline V gene data show CDR1 as SGHRS and CDR2 as YFSETQ. The CDR3 consists of 15 residues. The V gene end was trimmed by 3 bases and the J gene end by 2 bases; junction bases not matched to a gene: 6.

The chain uses TRBV11-2 and TRBJ1-5; 10 bases line up with TRBD1. Trimming removed 5 bases from V and 0 bases from J; junction bases left unmatched: 4. CDR3 length equals 16 residues. The germline V gene has CDR1 SGHAT and CDR2 FQNNGV. The CDR3 spells CASSRQGASSNQPQHF. The CDR3 DNA reads TGTGCCAGCAGCCGACAGGGGGCGAGTAGCAATCAGCCCCAGCATTTT.

This rearrangement joins TRBV6-2 or TRBV6-3 to TRBJ2-7; 7 bases align to TRBD1. The CDR3 runs 15 residues. CDR1 is MNHEY, CDR2 SVGEGT, per germline. After removal of 6 bases from V and 1 base from J, the junction contained 9 bases not matched to a gene. The chain's CDR3 is CASSRDRAPSYEQYF. The CDR3 DNA sequence: TGTGCCAGCAGCCGCGACAGGGCTCCTTCCTACGAGCAGTACTTC.

The gene calls are TRBV20-1 and TRBJ2-7, with 8 bases identical to TRBD2. Germline CDR1 reads DFQATT; CDR2 reads SNEGSKA (reference sequence). The V segment lost 6 bases and the J segment 7 bases; nucleotides outside the gene matches: 14. This CDR3 has 14 residues. The CDR3 spells CSASIAGLPGEQYF. CDR3 in DNA: TGCAGTGCGTCTATAGCGGGATTGCCGGGGGAGCAGTACTTC.

CDR3 in amino acids: CASSYMERAIAKNIQYF. CDR3 DNA: TGTGCCAGCAGTTACATGGAGAGGGCAATAGCCAAAAACATTCAGTACTTC. This chain uses TRBV6-2 or TRBV6-3 with TRBJ2-4, with D maybe TRBD2 (5 bases). V lost 2 bases and J lost 0, with 14 bases in between. Per germline, CDR1 MNHEY and CDR2 SVGEGT. CDR3 length equals 17 residues.

This rearrangement joins TRBV29-1 to TRBJ2-7; TRBD2 matches at 10 bases. The CDR3 is 13 amino acids. V lost 7 bases and J lost 6; bases outside the gene matches: 9. CDR1 SQVTM and CDR2 ANQGSEA come from the germline V gene. The CDR3 spells CSAAGLAIGEQYF. The CDR3 DNA is TGCAGCGCCGCGGGACTAGCGATAGGCGAGCAGTACTTC.

The CDR3, as DNA: TGTGCCAGCAATCAGGGAGGTGAGCAGTTCTTC. Encoded protein: CASNQGGEQFF. V usage is TRBV6-5 and J usage is TRBJ2-1, with D tentatively TRBD2 (6 bases). This CDR3 has 11 amino acids. Germline CDR1 is MNHEY and CDR2 is SVGAGI. V shed 7 bases and J shed 9 bases, with 10 bases lying between them.